This TCR beta chain was captured in a study of blood T cell repertoires in COVID-19. Clones were read by immunoSEQ multiplex PCR, and TCRdb kept only the in-frame ones, dropping some. Altogether tens of thousands of clones are present, around 74% being singletons, with the ten largest covering approximately 7%. The CDR3 runs 16 residues. Germline CDR1 and CDR2: LNHDA and SQIVND (reference sequence). V dropped 1 base and J dropped 8 bases, with 20 bases sitting between them. The specimen was peripheral blood. The chain has TRBV19 and TRBJ1-2, with D perhaps TRBD1 (5 bases). This receptor was taken from a man between 45 and 60 years old with COVID-19, enrolled during active disease. CDR3 bases: TGTGCCAGTAGTATAGGCCCCTCGGTCAGGGATCACGGCTACACCTTC. Its protein is CASSIGPSVRDHGYTF.